The 16 T cell receptor beta chains below come from one sample, sequenced in a study of cytomegalovirus exposure and HLA in healthy donors. Here immunoSEQ multiplex PCR was the method, and the copy in TCRdb shows in-frame clones only, minus some. The sample includes 220,000 or so clones, roughly 88% of them seen just once. What was sequenced was PBMCs. Every receptor here comes from a woman aged 25 to 39 in good health and CMV-seropositive.

This clone was observed a single time. CDR3 in amino acids: CASSLDWAGGPNTQYF. The CDR3 region has the DNA TGCGCCAGCAGCTTGGATTGGGCGGGAGGGCCAAATACGCAGTATTTT. The chain couples TRBV5-1 to TRBJ2-3; TRBD2 matches at 9 bases. The CDR3 spans 16 residues. After removal of 0 bases from V and 7 bases from J, the junction contained 9 bases not matched to a gene. Per the germline V gene, CDR1 is SGHRS and CDR2 is YFSETQ.

The chain carries TRBV19 and TRBJ1-2; 11 bases map to TRBD1. This CDR3 has 16 amino acids. Germline CDR1 reads LNHDA; CDR2 reads SQIVND (reference sequence). The V and J ends lost 6 bases and 3 bases, in that order; junction bases with no gene match: 9. The CDR3 region has the DNA TGTGCCAGTAGCCTCGCTGGACAGGGGGCGGACTATGGCTACACCTTC. Translation: CASSLAGQGADYGYTF.

The rearrangement uses TRBV19 and TRBJ1-2; D remains unclear. Between the trimmed V and J ends, which lost 3 bases and 6 bases, there was a span of 14 bases. The CDR3 runs to 14 residues. Germline V gene sequence: CDR1 LNHDA, CDR2 SQIVND (reference sequence). Here the CDR3 reads CASSIEGLGHGYTF. The CDR3 nucleotides are TGTGCCAGTAGTATCGAGGGTCTAGGACATGGCTACACCTTC.

The V and J genes are TRBV15 and TRBJ2-5; D not certain. Germline V gives CDR1 LNHNV, CDR2 YYDKDF (reference sequence). The V and J ends lost 0 bases and 5 bases respectively, with 10 bases between them. This CDR3 has 14 amino acids. CDR3 nucleotide sequence: TGTGCCACCAGCAGAGATCGGGTGGTGGAGACCCAGTACTTC. Translating it yields CATSRDRVVETQYF.

CDR3 sequence: CAISAQGRDEKLFF. CDR3 DNA: TGTGCCATCAGTGCACAGGGTCGTGATGAAAAACTGTTTTTT. The chain employs TRBV10-3 and TRBJ1-4, with D possibly matching TRBD1 (6 bases). CDR1 and CDR2 from the germline V gene are ENHRY and SYGVKD. Trimming cost V 4 bases and J 6 bases, with 12 bases left between them. The CDR3 has 14 residues.

A few counts support this clone. The chain joins TRBV7-9 to TRBJ2-7; D may correspond to TRBD1 or TRBD2 (5 bases each). Germline V gene sequence: CDR1 SEHNR, CDR2 FQNEAQ (reference sequence). Trimming took 3 bases from V and 7 from J, leaving 13 bases between them. CDR3 length: 13 amino acids. The CDR3 DNA reads TGTGCCAGCAGCTTTTCAGGGAGTCGGGAGCAGTACTTC. Translated: CASSFSGSREQYF.

This chain joins TRBV28 and TRBJ2-3, with D possibly TRBD2 on 7 matching bases. CDR3 length equals 15 residues. V was pared by 7 bases and J by 3 bases, with 17 bases between. From germline, CDR1 is MDHEN and CDR2 SYDVKM. The CDR3 here is CASTAGAGDTDTQYF. The CDR3 nucleotides are TGTGCCAGCACCGCGGGGGCGGGAGATACAGATACGCAGTATTTT.

In its sample, this clone was seen a few times. The CDR3 reads CASSQDRGAGYGYTF. CDR3 DNA sequence: TGCGCCAGCAGCCAAGATCGGGGGGCAGGGTATGGCTACACCTTC. This chain joins TRBV4-1 and TRBJ1-2; TRBD1 might be the D (6 bases). This CDR3 region has 15 residues. Trimming cost V 0 bases and J 5 bases, with 13 bases left between them. Germline V lookup: CDR1 MGHRA, CDR2 YSYEKL.

The chain joins TRBV5-1 to TRBJ2-1; 8 nucleotides agree with TRBD2. This CDR3 region has 15 residues. CDR1 SGHRS and CDR2 YFSETQ come from the germline V gene. Unmatched junction bases numbered 8, after V lost 5 bases and J lost 4 bases. CDR3 in amino acids: CASRTTSGEYNEQFF. The CDR3 nucleotides are TGCGCCAGCAGAACAACTAGCGGAGAATACAATGAGCAGTTCTTC.

The rearrangement links TRBV6-5 to TRBJ1-4; no reliable D call. This CDR3 spans 14 amino acids. V was clipped by 6 bases and J by 7 bases, with 15 bases between them. From germline, CDR1 is MNHEY and CDR2 SVGAGI. In DNA form, the CDR3 reads TGTGCCAGCAGGCCGGGCCAGTATCCTGAAAAACTGTTTTTT. Its translation: CASRPGQYPEKLFF.

The chain links TRBV10-3 to TRBJ2-1; 10 nucleotides align to TRBD2. In germline, CDR1 is ENHRY, CDR2 SYGVKD. The CDR3 extends over 15 amino acids. The ends lost 2 bases at V and 6 bases at J; junction bases unmatched: 4. DNA of the CDR3: TGTGCCATCAGTGAGACGGCTAGCGGGAGCAATGAGCAGTTCTTC. This encodes CAISETASGSNEQFF.

The V and J genes are TRBV18 and TRBJ1-3; no definite D call. Trimming took off 4 bases at V and 0 bases at J, with 10 bases between the two ends. Germline CDR1 reads KGHSH; CDR2 reads LQKENI. The CDR3 sequence is 15 residues long. The CDR3 DNA is TGTGCCAGCTCACTGGACGTCAACTCTGGAAACACCATATATTTT. Its translation is CASSLDVNSGNTIYF.

J is TRBJ2-1 and V is TRBV27; D is unclear. V lost 6 bases, J lost 8 bases, and 20 bases lay in between. The CDR3 has 15 residues. The germline V gene encodes CDR1 MNHEY and CDR2 SMNVEV (reference sequence). The CDR3 protein is CASRSSPWTSDEQFF. DNA for the CDR3: TGTGCCAGCAGGTCCTCCCCCTGGACGAGCGATGAGCAGTTCTTC.

The chain couples TRBV28 to TRBJ2-2, with D perhaps TRBD1 (6 bases). V lost 2 bases and J lost 1, with 8 bases in between. CDR1 and CDR2 from the germline V gene are MDHEN and SYDVKM. The CDR3 loop spans 15 amino acids. CDR3 protein: CASSLGQLNTGELFF. As DNA, the CDR3 is TGTGCCAGCAGTTTAGGACAGTTGAACACCGGGGAGCTGTTTTTT.

This chain joins TRBV11-3 and TRBJ1-1, with a possible D match to TRBD1 (6 bases). The CDR3 consists of 17 residues. Germline V CDR1 and CDR2: SGHNT, YENEEA. Deletions cut 4 bases from V and 0 bases from J, with 18 bases between. The CDR3: CASSSTPTGYMNTEAFF. The CDR3 DNA reads as TGTGCCAGCAGCTCTACCCCGACAGGCTACATGAACACTGAAGCTTTCTTT.

This clone was seen a few times. The chain carries TRBV11-1 and TRBJ1-1; D ambiguous. The length of the CDR3 is 14 residues. Trimming pared 2 bases from V and 5 bases from J, leaving 12 bases between. Germline V gene data show CDR1 as SGHAT and CDR2 as FQDESV (reference sequence). The CDR3 DNA follows: TGTGCCAGCAGCTTATTAGGCGGGAGGACTGAAGCTTTCTTT. Translating gives CASSLLGGRTEAFF. Variable domain in full (rest from reference TRBV11-1 and TRBJ1-1): EAEVAQSPRYKITEKSQAVAFWCDPISGHATLYWYRQILGQGPELLVQFQDESVVDDSQLPKDRFSAERLKGVDSTLKIQPAELGDSAMYLCASSLLGGRTEAFFGQGTRLTVV.